This T cell receptor beta chain was captured by sequencing in a study of T cells in Graves' hyperthyroidism and ophthalmopathy. This clonotype was seen at least ten times. There were TCR beta CDR3 regions amplified from RNA transcripts. First-round RT-PCR with HTBI primers amplified the TCR CDR3 region. TCRdb re-called the multiplex PCR reads with MiXCR, one entry per CDR3 protein. Among more than 350,000 distinct CDR3 sequences listed, roughly a sixth were seen once. This CDR3 spans 14 amino acids. V was trimmed by 0 bases and J by 1 base, leaving 6 bases between them. The V gene's germline CDR1 is MNHNS and CDR2 SASEGT.

This chain joins TRBV6-1 and TRBJ1-2; D is possibly TRBD1 (5 bases). The sequenced sample consisted of blood. This sequence was found in a woman in her twenties or thirties with Graves' hyperthyroidism that later progressed to Graves' ophthalmopathy. The CDR3 loop reads CASSEAGGNYGYTF. CDR3 sequence (DNA): TGTGCCAGCAGTGAAGCTGGGGGTAACTATGGCTACACCTTC.